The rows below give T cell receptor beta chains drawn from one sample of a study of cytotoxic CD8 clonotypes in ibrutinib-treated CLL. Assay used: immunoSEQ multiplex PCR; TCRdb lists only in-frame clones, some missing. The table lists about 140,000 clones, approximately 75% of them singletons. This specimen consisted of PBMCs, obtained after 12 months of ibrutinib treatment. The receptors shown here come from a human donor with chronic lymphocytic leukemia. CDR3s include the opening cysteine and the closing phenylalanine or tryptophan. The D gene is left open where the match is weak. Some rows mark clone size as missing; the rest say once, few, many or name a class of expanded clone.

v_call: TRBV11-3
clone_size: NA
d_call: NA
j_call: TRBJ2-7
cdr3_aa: CASSLGGAASHEQYF
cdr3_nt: TGTGCCAGCAGCCTGGGGGGGGCCGCAAGCCACGAGCAGTACTTC

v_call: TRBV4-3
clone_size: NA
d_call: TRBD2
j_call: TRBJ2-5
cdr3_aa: CASSQSQAGGETQYF
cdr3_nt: TGCGCCAGCAGCCAATCACAAGCGGGAGGGGAGACCCAGTACTTC

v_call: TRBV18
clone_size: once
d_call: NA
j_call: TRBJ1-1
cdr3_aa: CASSPWLGTEAFF
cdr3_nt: TGTGCCAGCTCACCTTGGTTGGGAACTGAAGCTTTCTTT

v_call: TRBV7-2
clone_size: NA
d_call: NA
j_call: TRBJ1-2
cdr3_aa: CASSLGLGGGYTF
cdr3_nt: TGTGCCAGCAGCTTAGGTCTCGGAGGAGGCTACACCTTC

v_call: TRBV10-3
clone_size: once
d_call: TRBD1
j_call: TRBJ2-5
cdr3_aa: CASRDSQETQYF
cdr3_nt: TGTGCCAGCCGGGACAGCCAAGAGACCCAGTACTTC

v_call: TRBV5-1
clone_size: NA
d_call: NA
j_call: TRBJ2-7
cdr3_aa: CASSLVGHYYEQYF
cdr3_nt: TGCGCCAGCAGCTTGGTAGGGCACTACTACGAGCAGTACTTC

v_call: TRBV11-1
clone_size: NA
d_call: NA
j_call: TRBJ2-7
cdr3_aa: CASSSFQGPYEQYF
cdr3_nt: TGTGCCAGCAGCAGCTTTCAAGGGCCCTACGAGCAGTACTTC

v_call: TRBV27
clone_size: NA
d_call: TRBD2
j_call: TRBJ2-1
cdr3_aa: CASSLSGLAGLDEQFF
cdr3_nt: TGTGCCAGCAGTTTATCGGGACTAGCGGGGTTGGATGAGCAGTTCTTC

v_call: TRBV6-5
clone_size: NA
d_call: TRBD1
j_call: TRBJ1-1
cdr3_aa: CASSHWTGEDTEAFF
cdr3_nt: TGTGCCAGCAGTCATTGGACAGGGGAGGACACTGAAGCTTTCTTT

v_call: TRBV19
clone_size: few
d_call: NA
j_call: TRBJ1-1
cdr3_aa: CASSRNTEAFF
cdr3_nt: TGTGCCAGTAGTCGGAACACTGAAGCTTTCTTT